This is a list of T cell receptor beta chains from one sample in a study of blood T cell repertoires in COVID-19. Produced via immunoSEQ multiplex PCR; TCRdb's table is partial and in-frame only. Of 90,000 to 120,000 clones detected, about 80% appear once; the ten largest clones hold 4.3%. Material: peripheral blood. These receptors came from a man between 70 and 80 years old with acute or convalescent COVID-19. CDR3s include the opening cysteine and the closing phenylalanine or tryptophan. A D gene is named only where the DNA matches it firmly. Clone size is given for some rows only: seen once, a few or many times, or a class if the clone is expanded.

few,TRBD1,TRBV11-2,TRBJ2-4,CASSEGQGRTKNIQYF,TGTGCCAGCAGCGAAGGACAGGGGAGAACCAAAAACATTCAGTACTTC
.,.,TRBV3-1/TRBV3-2,TRBJ1-4,CASSQVAQFNEKLFF,TGTGCCAGCAGCCAAGTCGCACAGTTTAATGAAAAACTGTTTTTT
.,.,TRBV10-1,TRBJ2-3,CASSGSKGKGDTQYF,TGCGCCAGCAGTGGGTCTAAGGGGAAGGGAGATACGCAGTATTTT
.,TRBD2,TRBV27,TRBJ2-5,CASSLMASGGVWRETQYF,TGTGCCAGCAGTTTAATGGCTAGCGGGGGGGTTTGGCGAGAGACCCAGTACTTC
.,TRBD1,TRBV5-1,TRBJ2-7,CASSLMRQGVDEQYF,TGCGCCAGCAGCTTGATGCGACAGGGAGTAGACGAGCAGTACTTC
once,TRBD2,TRBV18,TRBJ2-1,CASSPTGTSNNEQFF,TGTGCCAGCTCACCCACCGGGACTAGCAACAATGAGCAGTTCTTC
.,.,TRBV6-6,TRBJ2-1,CASSSRGNNEQFF,TGTGCCAGCAGTTCTAGAGGGAACAATGAGCAGTTCTTC
.,.,TRBV6-2/TRBV6-3,TRBJ1-5,CASSQTGNQPQHF,TGTGCCAGCAGTCAAACAGGGAATCAGCCCCAGCATTTT
.,.,TRBV3-1/TRBV3-2,TRBJ1-3,CASSQDSGNTIYF,TGTGCCAGCAGCCAAGACAGTGGAAACACCATATATTTT
few,.,TRBV6-6,TRBJ1-5,CASGEGGGPQHF,TGTGCCAGCGGGGAGGGAGGGGGGCCCCAGCATTTT
.,TRBD1,TRBV6-6,TRBJ1-2,CASRAGTGGANYGYTF,TGTGCCAGCAGAGCCGGGACAGGGGGCGCAAACTATGGCTACACCTTC
.,TRBD1,TRBV11-2,TRBJ1-2,CASSQGAMGNGYTF,TGTGCCAGCAGTCAGGGGGCAATGGGGAATGGCTACACCTTC
few,TRBD1,TRBV6-4,TRBJ1-6,CASSGKGANSPLHF,TGTGCCAGCAGTGGAAAGGGGGCTAATTCACCCCTCCACTTT
.,TRBD1,TRBV20-1,TRBJ1-1,CSASYRGMNTEAFF,TGCAGTGCTAGTTACAGGGGAATGAACACTGAAGCTTTCTTT
.,.,TRBV7-9,TRBJ1-3,CASSFGSGNTIYF,TGTGCCAGCAGCTTCGGGTCTGGAAACACCATATATTTT
.,TRBD1,TRBV6-5,TRBJ2-7,CASRPGQTYEQYF,TGTGCCAGCAGACCGGGACAGACCTACGAGCAGTACTTC
few,TRBD1,TRBV6-5,TRBJ1-3,CASSYGQGVNTIYF,TGTGCCAGCAGTTACGGACAGGGAGTAAACACCATATATTTT
few,TRBD1,TRBV19,TRBJ1-2,CASSTSGQGNYGYTF,TGTGCCAGTAGTACCTCGGGACAGGGAAACTATGGCTACACCTTC
few,TRBD1,TRBV5-6,TRBJ1-1,CASSFRQGGTEAFF,TGTGCCAGCAGCTTTAGACAGGGGGGAACTGAAGCTTTCTTT
.,.,TRBV6-5,TRBJ1-2,CASSYGGSNGGYTF,TGTGCCAGCAGTTACGGGGGCTCCAACGGTGGCTACACCTTC
.,.,TRBV7-2,TRBJ1-2,CASSPSHLGTSGPYHGYTF,TGTGCCAGCAGCCCATCCCATCTCGGGACATCCGGTCCCTACCATGGCTACACCTTC
.,.,TRBV7-2,TRBJ2-7,CASSLAGQGIHEQYF,TGTGCCAGCAGCTTAGCGGGGCAGGGAATTCACGAGCAGTACTTC
.,.,TRBV5-1,TRBJ1-3,CASSTTWRAGNTIYF,TGCGCCAGCAGTACCACTTGGCGGGCAGGAAACACCATATATTTT
.,.,TRBV7-9,TRBJ2-7,CASSLVASSYEQYF,TGTGCCAGCAGCTTAGTAGCGAGCTCCTACGAGCAGTACTTC
.,.,TRBV28,TRBJ1-1,CASSQRRNTEAFF,TGTGCCAGCAGTCAAAGGAGGAACACTGAAGCTTTCTTT
few,TRBD1,TRBV19,TRBJ1-3,CASSINNAGTGAHTIYF,TGTGCCAGTAGTATAAACAACGCCGGGACAGGGGCACACACCATATATTTT
.,TRBD1,TRBV7-8,TRBJ1-4,CASSDRGREKLFF,TGTGCCAGCAGCGACAGGGGGCGTGAAAAACTGTTTTTT
once,.,TRBV29-1,TRBJ2-3,CSPIVLDTQYF,TGCAGCCCAATAGTTTTAGATACGCAGTATTTT
few,TRBD1,TRBV5-4,TRBJ1-2,CASSRTGNYGYTF,TGTGCCAGCAGCCGGACAGGGAACTATGGCTACACCTTC
.,TRBD2,TRBV6-6,TRBJ2-2,CASSNRGENTGELFF,TGTGCCAGCAGTAACCGGGGGGAGAACACCGGGGAGCTGTTTTTT
.,TRBD2,TRBV3-1/TRBV3-2,TRBJ2-5,CASSQGAGGPRETQYF,TGTGCCAGCAGCCAAGGAGCGGGGGGGCCCCGGGAGACCCAGTACTTC
.,TRBD1,TRBV7-9,TRBJ2-1,CASNAGTGRPGSYNEQFF,TGTGCCAGCAACGCCGGGACAGGGCGCCCCGGCTCCTACAATGAGCAGTTCTTC
once,.,TRBV2,TRBJ2-7,CASSDLRTVASYEQYF,TGTGCCAGCAGTGATCTTAGGACAGTGGCCTCCTACGAGCAGTACTTC
.,.,TRBV29-1,TRBJ2-1,CSVERDLGGNEQFF,TGCAGCGTTGAAAGGGACTTGGGTGGCAATGAGCAGTTCTTC
.,TRBD1,TRBV5-4,TRBJ1-6,CASSRQGLGNNSPLHF,TGTGCCAGCAGCCGACAGGGCCTGGGGAATAATTCACCCCTCCACTTT
.,TRBD1,TRBV9,TRBJ1-2,CASSVGTGGSGYTF,TGTGCCAGCAGCGTAGGGACAGGGGGCTCTGGCTACACCTTC
.,TRBD1,TRBV6-5,TRBJ1-3,CASSYLQGTDTIYF,TGTGCCAGCAGTTACTTACAGGGGACGGACACCATATATTTT
once,TRBD1,TRBV10-3,TRBJ1-4,CAISESPGQGNEKLFF,TGTGCCATCAGTGAGTCCCCGGGACAGGGAAATGAAAAACTGTTTTTT
.,TRBD1,TRBV5-1,TRBJ1-4,CASSMGQGSEKLFF,TGCGCCAGCAGCATGGGACAGGGTAGTGAAAAACTGTTTTTT
.,.,TRBV3-1/TRBV3-2,TRBJ2-6,CASSHTGANVLTF,TGTGCCAGCAGCCACACTGGGGCCAACGTCCTGACTTTC
.,TRBD2,TRBV5-1,TRBJ2-5,CASSSSGGAGETQYF,TGCGCCAGCAGCAGCAGCGGGGGGGCTGGGGAGACCCAGTACTTC
.,.,TRBV3-1/TRBV3-2,TRBJ2-5,CASSHPPRGGAPKTQYF,TGTGCCAGCAGCCATCCCCCAAGAGGGGGGGCCCCCAAGACCCAGTACTTC
.,.,TRBV12-3/TRBV12-4,TRBJ2-3,CASSLSGADTQYF,TGTGCCAGCAGTTTAAGTGGGGCGGATACGCAGTATTTT
.,TRBD1,TRBV6-6,TRBJ2-7,CASRDRGVSSYEQYF,TGTGCCAGCAGGGACAGGGGGGTGAGCTCCTACGAGCAGTACTTC
.,.,TRBV3-1/TRBV3-2,TRBJ1-1,CASSQPGLYEAFF,TGTGCCAGCAGCCAACCGGGACTGTATGAAGCTTTCTTT
.,.,TRBV5-1,TRBJ1-1,CASSLEGVVNTEAFF,TGCGCCAGCAGCTTGGAAGGGGTAGTAAACACTGAAGCTTTCTTT
.,TRBD2,TRBV2,TRBJ2-1,CASRTLGTSAEQFF,TGTGCCAGCAGAACACTTGGGACTAGCGCGGAGCAGTTCTTC
few,.,TRBV7-9,TRBJ2-2,CASSLYTGELFF,TGTGCCAGCAGCTTATATACCGGGGAGCTGTTTTTT
.,TRBD1,TRBV24-1,TRBJ2-3,CATGLSPGQGSTDTQYF,TGTGCCACCGGCCTATCCCCGGGACAGGGGAGCACAGATACGCAGTATTTT
.,TRBD2,TRBV6-6,TRBJ2-2,CASSSTGGTGELFF,TGTGCCAGCAGTTCCACGGGAGGGACCGGGGAGCTGTTTTTT
few,.,TRBV6-6,TRBJ2-2,CASTTQTNTGELFF,TGTGCCAGCACAACACAGACGAACACCGGGGAGCTGTTTTTT